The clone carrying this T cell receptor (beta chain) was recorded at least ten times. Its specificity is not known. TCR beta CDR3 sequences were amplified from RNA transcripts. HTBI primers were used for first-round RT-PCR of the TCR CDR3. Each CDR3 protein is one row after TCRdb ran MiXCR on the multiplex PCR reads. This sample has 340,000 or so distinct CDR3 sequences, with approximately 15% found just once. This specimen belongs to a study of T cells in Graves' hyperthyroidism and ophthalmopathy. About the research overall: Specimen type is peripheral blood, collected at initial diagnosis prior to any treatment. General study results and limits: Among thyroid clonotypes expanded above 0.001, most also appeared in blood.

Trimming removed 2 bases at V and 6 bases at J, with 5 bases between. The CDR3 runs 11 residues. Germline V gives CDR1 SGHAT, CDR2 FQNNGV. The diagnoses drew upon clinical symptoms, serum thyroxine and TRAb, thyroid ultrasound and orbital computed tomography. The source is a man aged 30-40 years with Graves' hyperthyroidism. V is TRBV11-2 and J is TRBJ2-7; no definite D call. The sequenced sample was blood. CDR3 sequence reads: CASSLSLEQYF. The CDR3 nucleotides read TGTGCCAGCAGCTTAAGCCTCGAGCAGTACTTC.